These 14 T cell receptor beta chains were all obtained from the same sample, sequenced in a study of cytomegalovirus exposure and HLA in healthy donors. The PCR employed 60 Vbeta primers together with 13 Jbeta primers. The protocol was immunoSEQ multiplex PCR, while the TCRdb copy is restricted to in-frame clones and leaves out a portion. Counted here are around 130,000 clones, 70% to 75% occurring once; the ten biggest clones make up 2% to 2.5%. The sequenced material came from PBMCs. Source of these receptors: a woman in her thirties or forties in good health and CMV-seropositive.

J is TRBJ2-5 and V is TRBV5-4; possible D gene TRBD2, 6 bases. Trimming took off 0 bases at V and 2 bases at J, with 20 bases between the two ends. The germline CDR1 and CDR2 sequences are SGHNT and YYREEE (reference sequence). The CDR3 loop spans 18 amino acids. The CDR3 DNA follows: TGTGCCAGCAGCTTGGGCCCTTTCGTGGCGGGGAAACAAGAGACCCAGTACTTC. Protein sequence: CASSLGPFVAGKQETQYF.

The chain links TRBV6-6 to TRBJ1-2; D unclear. This CDR3 comprises 15 residues. V lost 0 bases and J 2 bases, leaving 10 bases between the germline ends. Germline loops: CDR1 MNHNY, CDR2 SVGAGI (reference sequence). The CDR3 sequence is CASSYSGGRNYGYTF. CDR3 in DNA: TGTGCCAGCAGTTACTCGGGAGGCCGGAACTATGGCTACACCTTC.

The chain carries TRBV27 and TRBJ1-2; 8 bases are a match to TRBD1. There are 15 residues in the CDR3. The J segment lost 8 bases and the V segment lost 5 bases, leaving 13 bases of the junction unmatched. Per germline, CDR1 MNHEY and CDR2 SMNVEV (reference sequence). The CDR3 sequence is CASSPQTGGLWGYTF. CDR3 coding DNA: TGTGCCAGCAGTCCTCAAACAGGGGGGCTCTGGGGCTACACCTTC.

This clone has a single count. The chain carries TRBV6-1 and TRBJ2-1, with D tentatively TRBD1 (6 bases). Trimming left V 0 bases short and J 11 bases short, with 14 bases between. The CDR3 sequence is 14 residues long. CDR1 is MNHNS and CDR2 is SASEGT in the germline V gene. The CDR3 nucleotides read TGTGCCAGCAGTGAAGCAACCCTCAGGGGTAAGCAGTTCTTC. It encodes CASSEATLRGKQFF.

The chain has TRBV7-2 and TRBJ2-3; 10 bases agree with TRBD1. There are 14 residues in the CDR3. Per germline, CDR1 SGHTA and CDR2 FQGNSA. The J segment lost 6 bases and the V segment lost 4 bases, leaving 4 bases of the junction unmatched. CDR3 region: CASSSGQGGDTQYF. The CDR3 nucleotides are TGTGCCAGCAGCTCCGGACAGGGGGGGGATACGCAGTATTTT.

The V gene is TRBV7-9, the J gene TRBJ2-7; 9 bases agree with TRBD1. In germline, CDR1 is SEHNR, CDR2 FQNEAQ (reference sequence). Unmatched junction bases numbered 4, after V lost 1 base and J lost 3 bases. CDR3 size: 15 residues. The CDR3 coding sequence is TGTGCCAGCAGCTTAGATGGACAGGGGCACTACGAGCAGTACTTC. Its protein product is CASSLDGQGHYEQYF.

This clone was counted between two and nine times. The V and J genes are TRBV5-6 and TRBJ1-2, with 7 bases lining up with TRBD1. J was trimmed by 4 bases and V by 2 bases; bases with no gene match: 8. This CDR3 spans 15 amino acids. CDR1 is SGHDT and CDR2 is YYEEEE in the germline V gene. CDR3 residues: CASSLLEKGAYGYTF. As DNA, the CDR3 is TGTGCCAGCAGCTTACTCGAGAAGGGGGCCTATGGCTACACCTTC.

V usage is TRBV28 and J usage is TRBJ1-3; tentative D call: TRBD1 (6 bases). This CDR3 is built from 16 residues. Germline CDR1 and CDR2: MDHEN and SYDVKM. Trimming pared 4 bases from V and 0 bases from J, leaving 13 bases between. The CDR3 DNA reads as TGTGCCAGCAGTTCCTCGCAGGGGAGCTCTGGAAACACCATATATTTT. This sequence encodes CASSSSQGSSGNTIYF.

The chain has TRBV25-1 and TRBJ1-6; the D gene is possibly TRBD1 (6 bases). CDR3 length: 14 residues. V was cut by 2 bases and J by 10 bases, with 12 bases left in between. Germline V gene data show CDR1 as MGHDK and CDR2 as SYGVNS. The CDR3 nucleotides read TGTGCCAGCAGTGAACACAGGGATGACTCACCCCTCCACTTT. It yields the protein CASSEHRDDSPLHF.

This clone is a singleton in its sample. V gene TRBV5-1 combines with J gene TRBJ1-2; 7 nucleotides align to TRBD1. Losses at the gene ends were 4 bases for V and 2 bases for J; bases not matched to a gene: 5. Germline-derived CDR1 and CDR2 are SGHRS and YFSETQ. This CDR3 has 14 amino acids. The CDR3 reads CASSPETGNYGYTF. DNA of the CDR3: TGCGCCAGCAGCCCAGAGACAGGGAACTATGGCTACACCTTC.

The V call is TRBV27, the J call TRBJ1-2, with TRBD1 matching 7 bases. Losses at the gene ends were 3 bases for V and 2 bases for J; bases not matched to a gene: 6. There are 15 residues in the CDR3. Germline V gene sequence: CDR1 MNHEY, CDR2 SMNVEV (reference sequence). The CDR3 spells CASSFSTGRNYGYTF. The DNA for the CDR3 is TGTGCCAGCAGTTTCTCGACAGGGCGGAACTATGGCTACACCTTC.

The chain has TRBV5-1 and TRBJ1-2, with 12 bases matching TRBD1. With V trimmed by 3 bases and J by 4 bases, 10 bases remained unmatched. The CDR3 is 17 residues long. Germline CDR1 and CDR2: SGHRS and YFSETQ. For the CDR3, the DNA is TGCGCCAGCAGCTCCGCCGTGATGGGACAGGGGGCCTATGGCTACACCTTC. Translated: CASSSAVMGQGAYGYTF.

The rearrangement joins TRBV6-1 to TRBJ2-3, with 10 bases aligning to TRBD2. Germline V gives CDR1 MNHNS, CDR2 SASEGT. This CDR3 spans 15 amino acids. After removal of 7 bases from V and 1 base from J, the junction contained 5 bases not matched to a gene. This CDR3 reads CASNSGGAGTDTQYF. For the CDR3, the DNA is TGTGCCAGCAACAGCGGGGGGGCCGGCACAGATACGCAGTATTTT.

CDR3 region: CSVDRSTTRTDTQYF. CDR3 nucleotides: TGCAGCGTTGACCGTTCGACGACTAGGACGGATACGCAGTATTTT. The V and J genes are TRBV29-1 and TRBJ2-3, with D tentatively TRBD2 (6 bases). The V and J ends lost 3 bases and 6 bases respectively, with 19 bases between them. Germline V gene data show CDR1 as SQVTM and CDR2 as ANQGSEA. The CDR3 length is 15 residues.